These 20 T cell receptor beta chains were sequenced from one sample in a study of response to subunit inactivated influenza vaccine. TCRdb processed the RT-PCR reads anew with MiXCR; each CDR3 protein has one entry. The repertoire consists of roughly 500,000 distinct CDR3 sequences, with approximately 22% occurring once and the leading ten covering around 2.8%. Another study also made use of these data, one on T cells expressing NK-cell markers. From that report: It was by 5'RACE template switching with UMIs that TCR beta cDNA was made.

Specimen: CD4+ T cells sorted from PBMCs, collected about 13 days after vaccination. The receptors come from a man in his forties or fifties who received an inactivated influenza vaccine.

The chain is built from TRBV29-1 and TRBJ2-5; D might be TRBD1 or TRBD2, each matching 5 bases. V lost 4 bases and J 0 bases, leaving 12 bases between the germline ends. Germline CDR1 reads SQVTM; CDR2 reads ANQGSEA. The length of the CDR3 is 14 residues. CDR3 sequence: CSVGGLDNQETQYF. The DNA of the CDR3 is TGCAGCGTTGGGGGGTTGGACAACCAAGAGACCCAGTACTTC.

At least ten counts were recorded for this clonotype. The chain has TRBV12-3 or TRBV12-4 and TRBJ1-1; D is perhaps TRBD1 (5 bases). The CDR3 is made up of 15 amino acids. V dropped 5 bases and J dropped 3 bases, with 16 bases sitting between them. The DNA for the CDR3 is TGTGCCAGCAGTCTCAGGGTTCCGGGACACACTGAAGCTTTCTTT. It translates to CASSLRVPGHTEAFF.

CDR3 DNA: TGCGCCAGCAGTCAATCGATGGGCGAGCAGTACTTC. Encoded protein: CASSQSMGEQYF. This sequence joins TRBV23-1 and TRBJ2-7; no firm D call. TRBV23-1 is known as an ORF, though its function is uncertain. This CDR3 is built from 12 residues. Trimming removed 0 bases at V and 6 bases at J, with 6 bases between.

The genes are TRBV7-8 and TRBJ2-7; 7 bases match TRBD1. V trimming: 3 bases; J trimming: 3 bases; junction bases outside the gene matches: 8. CDR3 length equals 15 residues. From germline, CDR1 is SGHVS and CDR2 FQNEAQ. The CDR3 sequence is CASSLRRQGVYEQYF. The CDR3 nucleotides are TGTGCCAGCAGCTTGAGGCGACAGGGAGTCTACGAGCAGTACTTC. The full variable domain, in which reference TRBV7-8 and TRBJ2-7 provide the parts outside the CDR3, is GAGVSQSPRYKVAKRGQDVALRCDPISGHVSLFWYQQALGQGPEFLTYFQNEAQLDKSGLPSDRFFAERPEGSVSTLKIQRTQQEDSAVYLCASSLRRQGVYEQYFGPGTRLTVT.

The chain couples TRBV7-2 to TRBJ2-3; TRBD1 might be the D (6 bases). The germline V gene has CDR1 SGHTA and CDR2 FQGNSA. Trimming stripped 5 bases from V and 6 bases from J, with 21 bases between. The CDR3 totals 16 residues. CDR3 DNA: TGTGCCAGCAGCCTGGGCCGAGACAGGACACTCGATACGCAGTATTTT. As protein: CASSLGRDRTLDTQYF.

This clonotype was seen more than once but under ten times. This chain joins TRBV4-3 and TRBJ1-2; D may be TRBD1 (5 bases). The CDR3 runs to 16 residues. The V end lost 1 base, the J end lost 4 bases, and 16 bases lay between the germline ends. The V gene's germline CDR1 is LGHNA and CDR2 YSLEER. CDR3 DNA sequence: TGCGCCAGCAGCCAAGGGGCCGCCGACGGGGGCTATGGCTACACCTTC. Translating gives CASSQGAADGGYGYTF.

The table lists this clonotype with a few counts. V is TRBV4-1 and J is TRBJ2-5; 7 bases are a match to TRBD1. The V segment lost 3 bases and the J segment 0 bases; nucleotides outside the gene matches: 13. The CDR3 is 18 residues long. Germline V gives CDR1 MGHRA, CDR2 YSYEKL. DNA of the CDR3: TGCGCCAGCAGCCAGAAGAGCCGGATCAGGGGGTACCAAGAGACCCAGTACTTC. This codes for CASSQKSRIRGYQETQYF.

This clonotype came up a few times. The chain couples TRBV12-3 or TRBV12-4 to TRBJ2-3; D ambiguous. The CDR3 covers 14 residues. Trimming pared 3 bases from V and 0 bases from J, leaving 7 bases between. For the CDR3, the DNA is TGTGCCAGCAGTTTTCGGCAGAGCACAGATACGCAGTATTTT. Amino acids: CASSFRQSTDTQYF.

A few counts support this clonotype. The chain is built from TRBV5-1 and TRBJ2-6; the D gene is possibly TRBD1 (5 bases). The CDR3 is made up of 16 amino acids. Trimming left V 4 bases short and J 0 bases short, with 11 bases between. Germline assignment: CDR1 SGHRS and CDR2 YFSETQ. The CDR3 sequence is CASSPDIGSGANVLTF. DNA for the CDR3: TGCGCCAGCAGCCCGGACATTGGCTCTGGGGCCAACGTCCTGACTTTC.

This clonotype has just a few counts. The gene calls are TRBV7-8 and TRBJ2-7; 12 bases align to TRBD1. This CDR3 region has 15 residues. Germline V CDR1 and CDR2: SGHVS, FQNEAQ. Unmatched junction bases numbered 3, after V lost 1 base and J lost 5 bases. As DNA, the CDR3 is TGTGCCAGCAGCTTAGGGGGGACAGGGGGCCACGAGCAGTACTTC. It codes for CASSLGGTGGHEQYF.

This clonotype was counted a few times. This chain links TRBV11-2 with TRBJ2-1; D may be TRBD1 (6 bases). The germline V and J ends were trimmed by 1 base and 4 bases, with 26 bases remaining between them. The germline V gene has CDR1 SGHAT and CDR2 FQNNGV. CDR3 length: 20 amino acids. CDR3 region: CASSLGTSLTGGVFYNEQFF. The DNA for the CDR3 is TGTGCCAGCAGCTTAGGAACTTCTTTGACAGGTGGGGTATTTTACAATGAGCAGTTCTTC.

This clonotype was seen repeatedly, ten times or more. The chain uses TRBV5-1 and TRBJ2-1; D remains ambiguous. The CDR3 loop spans 15 amino acids. Germline CDR1 is SGHRS and CDR2 is YFSETQ. Trimming removed 0 bases from V and 5 bases from J, with 12 bases in between. The CDR3 coding sequence is TGCGCCAGCAGCTTGGGGCGGCTAGAGAACAATGAGCAGTTCTTC. Translating it yields CASSLGRLENNEQFF.

This clonotype came up a few times. The J gene is TRBJ2-1, the V gene TRBV7-6; D is unclear. CDR1 and CDR2 (germline): SGHVS, FNYEAQ. The CDR3 totals 14 residues. Trimming pared 1 base from V and 6 bases from J, leaving 10 bases between. DNA of the CDR3: TGTGCCAGCAGCTTAGGGCAGCTCAGCAATGAGCAGTTCTTC. Its protein is CASSLGQLSNEQFF.

The V call is TRBV6-6, the J call TRBJ2-2; maybe TRBD1 (5 bases). This CDR3 has 12 amino acids. Trimming pared 6 bases from V and 6 bases from J, leaving 8 bases between. CDR1 is MNHNY and CDR2 is SVGAGI in the germline V gene (reference sequence). CDR3 sequence reads: CASRGAAGELFF. In nucleotides, the CDR3 is TGTGCCAGCAGAGGGGCGGCCGGGGAGCTGTTTTTT.

This clonotype occurred a few times. The rearrangement joins TRBV6-2 or TRBV6-3 to TRBJ2-2; D unclear. The CDR3 is made up of 14 amino acids. The germline V gene has CDR1 MNHEY and CDR2 SVGEGT. With 5 bases removed from V and 0 bases from J, the gap between germline ends came to 7 bases. The CDR3 region has the DNA TGTGCCAGCAGTGGATATCCGAACACCGGGGAGCTGTTTTTT. This translates into CASSGYPNTGELFF.

This chain connects TRBV3-1 to TRBJ2-5, with 11 bases fitting TRBD1. Germline-derived CDR1 and CDR2 are LGHDT and YNNKEL (reference sequence). There are 17 residues in the CDR3. Unmatched junction bases numbered 9, after V lost 4 bases and J lost 2 bases. DNA of the CDR3: TGTGCCAGCAGCCCTAAAGGGACAGGGGGTTATCAAGAGACCCAGTACTTC. This codes for CASSPKGTGGYQETQYF.

The chain links TRBV7-9 to TRBJ2-1; tentative D call: TRBD2 (5 bases). CDR3 length: 17 residues. Germline loops: CDR1 SEHNR, CDR2 FQNEAQ (reference sequence). V lost 1 base and J 2 bases, leaving 15 bases between the germline ends. The CDR3 DNA reads as TGTGCCAGCAGCTTAGTCAGCGGAGCCCTCCCCTACAATGAGCAGTTCTTC. Residues: CASSLVSGALPYNEQFF.

The chain is built from TRBV6-2 or TRBV6-3 and TRBJ1-4; D gene unclear. Trimming cost V 0 bases and J 6 bases, with 8 bases left between them. The germline V gene encodes CDR1 MNHEY and CDR2 SVGEGT. This CDR3 comprises 14 residues. The CDR3 region has the DNA TGTGCCAGCAGTTACTCTCCCGGATATGAAAAACTGTTTTTT. Encoded protein: CASSYSPGYEKLFF.

This chain uses TRBV5-6 with TRBJ1-5; TRBD1 matches at 9 bases. The CDR3 runs 15 residues. CDR1 is SGHDT, CDR2 YYEEEE, per germline. V dropped 4 bases and J dropped 2; count of bases not matched to a gene: 4. CDR3 sequence (DNA): TGTGCCAGCAGCGTGACAGGGGGGGGCAATCAGCCCCAGCATTTT. Translating it yields CASSVTGGGNQPQHF. The full variable domain, its missing parts supplied by reference TRBV5-6 and TRBJ1-5, is DAGVTQSPTHLIKTRGQQVTLRCSPKSGHDTVSWYQQALGQGPQFIFQYYEEEERQRGNFPDRFSGHQFPNYSSELNVNALLLGDSALYLCASSVTGGGNQPQHFGDGTRLSIL.

This clonotype was counted a few times. V and J are TRBV4-3 and TRBJ2-7; no reliable D call. The CDR3 spans 13 residues. Trimming left V 1 base short and J 3 bases short, with 7 bases between. CDR1 is LGHNA and CDR2 is YSLEER in the germline V gene. CDR3 region: CASSQAEFYEQYF. CDR3 DNA sequence: TGCGCCAGCAGCCAAGCGGAGTTCTACGAGCAGTACTTC.